Following are 23 T cell receptor beta chains from one sample sequenced in a study of OX40 agonist ivuxolimab in advanced cancers. The method was immunoSEQ multiplex PCR; TCRdb's version includes in-frame clones alone and lacks a portion of them. The data contain about 93,000 clones, under 95% of them singletons. The material was CD4+ or CD8+ T cells sorted from blood, obtained in a trial of the OX40 agonist ivuxolimab. These receptors came from an adult with an advanced solid tumor such as melanoma, head and neck, liver or kidney cancer.

The chain has TRBV9 and TRBJ2-5; D unresolved. Germline CDR1 and CDR2: SGDLS and YYNGEE. CDR3 size: 12 residues. Deletions cut 3 bases from V and 2 bases from J, with 5 bases between. The CDR3 DNA reads TGTGCCAGCAGCGGCACACAAGAGACCCAGTACTTC. Its translation: CASSGTQETQYF.

This chain connects TRBV5-4 to TRBJ2-3, with 8 nucleotides matching TRBD2. V was pared by 2 bases and J by 3 bases, with 5 bases of the junction left unmatched. CDR1 is SGHNT, CDR2 YYREEE, per germline (reference sequence). The CDR3 length is 15 residues. CDR3 sequence: CASSLLAVQTDTQYF. The CDR3 DNA reads TGTGCCAGCAGCTTACTAGCGGTTCAGACAGATACGCAGTATTTT.

J is TRBJ2-7 and V is TRBV18; 9 bases are shared with TRBD2. CDR3 length equals 15 residues. The germline CDR1 and CDR2 sequences are KGHSH and LQKENI. The trim removed 3 bases at V and 3 bases at J, leaving 6 bases unmatched. The CDR3 bases are TGTGCCAGCTCACCCCGGTCTAGCGGGAACTACGAGCAGTACTTC. Translating gives CASSPRSSGNYEQYF.

DNA of the CDR3: TGTGCCAGCAGCGTAGGCGGGGGAACTAGTTCACCCCTCCACTTT. As protein: CASSVGGGTSSPLHF. The chain couples TRBV9 to TRBJ1-6; possible D gene TRBD1, 5 bases. Germline V gives CDR1 SGDLS, CDR2 YYNGEE. V shed 0 bases and J shed 9 bases, with 13 bases lying between them. This CDR3 contains 15 residues.

J is TRBJ2-7 and V is TRBV2; TRBD1 aligns across 9 bases. CDR1 and CDR2 from the germline V gene are SNHLY and FYNNEI. Losses at the gene ends were 3 bases for V and 6 bases for J; bases not matched to a gene: 9. This CDR3 is 15 amino acids long. This chain's CDR3 is CASSEVDRGQSEQYF. Here the CDR3 DNA reads TGTGCCAGCAGTGAGGTGGACAGGGGACAGTCCGAGCAGTACTTC.

The chain joins TRBV2 to TRBJ1-6; D is unresolved. This CDR3 is built from 15 residues. V lost 0 bases and J 9 bases, leaving 12 bases between the germline ends. Germline assignment: CDR1 SNHLY and CDR2 FYNNEI. CDR3 sequence: CASSEALKIFSPLHF. CDR3 sequence (DNA): TGTGCCAGCAGTGAAGCGCTTAAAATTTTTTCACCCCTCCACTTT.

This sequence joins TRBV6-1 and TRBJ2-7, with D possibly matching TRBD2 (5 bases). The germline CDR1 and CDR2 sequences are MNHNS and SASEGT. The CDR3 has 13 residues. Trimming cost V 7 bases and J 6 bases, with 16 bases left between them. As DNA, the CDR3 is TGTGCCAGCAATTTTAACATGGGGAGCGAGCAGTACTTC. Its protein is CASNFNMGSEQYF.

The J gene is TRBJ2-4, the V gene TRBV30; D not certain. CDR3 length: 14 amino acids. V lost 0 bases, J lost 2 bases, and 8 bases lay in between. Germline CDR1 and CDR2: GTSNPN and SVGIG (reference sequence). The chain's CDR3 is CAWSVWGTKNIQYF. In DNA form, the CDR3 reads TGTGCCTGGAGTGTATGGGGAACCAAAAACATTCAGTACTTC.

This clone was recorded once. The rearrangement joins TRBV5-1 to TRBJ2-3, with 7 bases aligning to TRBD2. J was trimmed by 2 bases and V by 2 bases; bases with no gene match: 2. Germline CDR1 and CDR2: SGHRS and YFSETQ. The length of the CDR3 is 14 residues. CDR3 protein: CASSFRGDTDTQYF. The CDR3 nucleotides read TGCGCCAGCAGCTTCCGGGGGGACACAGATACGCAGTATTTT.

This chain links TRBV30 with TRBJ1-5; no reliable D call. The V and J ends lost 2 bases and 11 bases respectively, with 13 bases between them. CDR1 is GTSNPN and CDR2 is SVGIG in the germline V gene (reference sequence). The CDR3 is 12 amino acids. The CDR3 DNA follows: TGTGCCTGGAGTCCCGGGTGGGGAGCCCAGCATTTT. It codes for CAWSPGWGAQHF.

J is TRBJ2-3 and V is TRBV11-1; TRBD1 might be the D (6 bases). The CDR3 is 15 amino acids. The germline V gene encodes CDR1 SGHAT and CDR2 FQDESV (reference sequence). V lost 0 bases, J lost 2 bases, and 9 bases lay in between. The CDR3 nucleotides are TGTGCCAGCAGCTTAGCTGGACAGCTCACAGATACGCAGTATTTT. This codes for CASSLAGQLTDTQYF. Looking up the rest from reference TRBV11-1 and TRBJ2-3 gives the full variable domain: EAEVAQSPRYKITEKSQAVAFWCDPISGHATLYWYRQILGQGPELLVQFQDESVVDDSQLPKDRFSAERLKGVDSTLKIQPAELGDSAMYLCASSLAGQLTDTQYFGPGTRLTVL.

The chain uses TRBV6-5 and TRBJ2-1, with 9 bases fitting TRBD1. The junction had 8 bases not matched to a gene; V was cut back by 1 base and J by 7 bases. Per the germline V gene, CDR1 is MNHEY and CDR2 is SVGAGI. The CDR3 has 16 amino acids. The CDR3 reads CASSYLTGQGWNEQFF. CDR3 bases: TGTGCCAGCAGTTACTTGACGGGACAGGGTTGGAATGAGCAGTTCTTC.

About this clone: Germline is not matched at one junction end, which may reflect a read error. V and J are TRBV7-7 and TRBJ2-1; 9 bases line up with TRBD2. CDR3 size: 14 residues. Per germline, CDR1 SSHAT and CDR2 FNYEAQ (reference sequence). The CDR3 loop is CASSLSGRRNEQFF. CDR3 coding DNA: TGTGCTAGCAGCTTAAGCGGGAGGAGGAATGAGCAGTTCTTC.

V and J are TRBV11-2 and TRBJ2-5; a possible D gene is TRBD1 (5 bases). Germline V gene sequence: CDR1 SGHAT, CDR2 FQNNGV. The CDR3 runs to 16 residues. The germline V and J ends were trimmed by 1 base and 4 bases, with 16 bases remaining between them. The CDR3 loop reads CASSLVGRDVGETQYF. The CDR3 DNA reads as TGTGCCAGCAGCTTAGTGGGCAGGGATGTAGGAGAGACCCAGTACTTC.

The chain combines TRBV10-1 with TRBJ2-7; TRBD2 might be the D (6 bases). Per germline, CDR1 WNHNN and CDR2 SYGVQD (reference sequence). Trimming cost V 9 bases and J 6 bases, with 12 bases left between them. This CDR3 contains 11 residues. The CDR3 here is CARQGRCEQYF. The DNA for the CDR3 is TGCGCCAGGCAAGGGAGGTGCGAGCAGTACTTC.

This chain connects TRBV19 to TRBJ2-1; D possibly corresponds to TRBD2 (5 bases). Trimming removed 11 bases at V and 8 bases at J, with 13 bases between. The germline CDR1 and CDR2 sequences are LNHDA and SQIVND (reference sequence). The CDR3 is 11 residues long. The CDR3 reads CAAGQRDEQFF. The DNA of the CDR3 is TGTGCCGCCGGCCAGAGGGATGAGCAGTTCTTC.

This clone was seen a single time. The V and J genes are TRBV5-1 and TRBJ2-5, with TRBD2 identical over 7 bases. V lost 1 base to trimming and J lost 0 bases; unmatched junction nucleotides: 6. Per germline, CDR1 SGHRS and CDR2 YFSETQ. CDR3 size: 16 residues. As DNA, the CDR3 is TGCGCCAGCAGCTTGAATTTAGCGGGCTACCAAGAGACCCAGTACTTC. Translation: CASSLNLAGYQETQYF. Full variable domain (rest looked up from reference TRBV5-1 and TRBJ2-5): KAGVTQTPRYLIKTRGQQVTLSCSPISGHRSVSWYQQTPGQGLQFLFEYFSETQRNKGNFPGRFSGRQFSNSRSEMNVSTLELGDSALYLCASSLNLAGYQETQYFGPGTRLLVL.

The rearrangement uses TRBV7-6 and TRBJ1-6; 7 bases map to TRBD1. The J segment lost 7 bases and the V segment lost 5 bases, leaving 11 bases of the junction unmatched. This CDR3 comprises 16 residues. Germline loops: CDR1 SGHVS, CDR2 FNYEAQ. CDR3 amino acids: CASSKTTGALNSPLHF. CDR3 sequence (DNA): TGTGCCAGCAGCAAAACCACAGGGGCTCTGAATTCACCCCTCCACTTT.

The chain employs TRBV18 and TRBJ2-1; TRBD2 matches 11 bases. CDR3 length: 18 residues. CDR1 and CDR2 (germline): KGHSH, LQKENI. The junction had 10 bases not matched to a gene; V was cut back by 2 bases and J by 4 bases. This chain's CDR3 is CASSPLTSGTSTYNEQFF. The DNA of the CDR3 is TGTGCCAGCTCACCATTGACTAGCGGGACATCCACGTACAATGAGCAGTTCTTC.

The chain combines TRBV18 with TRBJ1-2, with D possibly being TRBD1 (6 bases). The germline V gene encodes CDR1 KGHSH and CDR2 LQKENI. V lost 3 bases and J lost 8, with 19 bases in between. The CDR3 extends over 15 amino acids. The CDR3 bases are TGTGCCAGCTCACCGGAGACGGGGGCGGGGCGCGGCTACACCTTC. It is translated as CASSPETGAGRGYTF. Full variable domain (remainder filled in from reference TRBV18 and TRBJ1-2): NAGVMQNPRHLVRRRGQEARLRCSPMKGHSHVYWYRQLPEEGLKFMVYLQKENIIDESGMPKERFSAEFPKEGPSILRIQQVVRGDSAAYFCASSPETGAGRGYTFGSGTRLTVV.

This sequence joins TRBV5-5 and TRBJ2-5; 7 positions agree with TRBD2. The assigned J gene may be wrong: the sequence end matches TRBJ2-7 better. The CDR3 extends over 15 amino acids. The germline V gene encodes CDR1 SGHKS and CDR2 YYEKEE (reference sequence). CDR3 coding DNA: TGTGCCAGCAGCACCCGGGGGGAGCCTAACTACGAGCAGTACTTC. Its translation: CASSTRGEPNYEQYF.

The V and J genes are TRBV11-2 and TRBJ1-2, with D possibly being TRBD1 (5 bases). The CDR3 is 13 residues long. CDR1 and CDR2 (germline): SGHAT, FQNNGV. The V gene lost 0 bases and the J gene lost 5 bases, with 7 bases spanning the gap. This CDR3 reads CASSLEGVYGYTF. Here the CDR3 DNA reads TGTGCCAGCAGCTTAGAGGGGGTTTATGGCTACACCTTC. The full variable domain, its missing parts supplied by reference TRBV11-2 and TRBJ1-2, is EAGVAQSPRYKIIEKRQSVAFWCNPISGHATLYWYQQILGQGPKLLIQFQNNGVVDDSQLPKDRFSAERLKGVDSTLKIQPAKLEDSAVYLCASSLEGVYGYTFGSGTRLTVV.

This clone was found a few times. The chain combines TRBV18 with TRBJ1-1; weak D call: TRBD1 (5 bases). In germline, CDR1 is KGHSH, CDR2 LQKENI. V gave up 3 bases and J gave up 6 bases, with 17 bases separating them. This CDR3 contains 15 residues. This CDR3 is CASSPQGDVYAEAFF. CDR3 in DNA: TGTGCCAGCTCACCGCAAGGGGACGTATACGCTGAAGCTTTCTTT.